The 17 T cell receptor beta chains reported below all come from one sample, sequenced in a study of PD-1 blockade in classical Hodgkin lymphoma (TCRdb year 2020). The library was prepared using the immunoSEQ multiplex PCR assay. Drawn from immuneACCESS, this table holds only the in-frame rearrangements with V and J called that TCRdb kept. Clones are partly lost; checked studies trace under half to an unresolved V gene and leave the rest unexplained. This sample comprises around 46,000 clones, roughly 89% of them detected only once. The ten largest clones capture approximately 14% of the sample. Taken with the paper, the label for time point translates to: cycle 4 day 1 (C4D1), after 5 to 7 weeks of nivolumab. Every trial patient had relapsed after autologous stem cell transplantation, and cohorts A, B and C differed in prior brentuximab vedotin exposure. The material was peripheral blood mononuclear cells (PBMCs), obtained before the fourth cycle of nivolumab. The receptor source for this set is a human donor with classical Hodgkin lymphoma.

The chain is built from TRBV28 and TRBJ1-2; a weak D match, TRBD1 (6 bases). V was shortened by 3 bases and J by 8 bases, with 13 bases between the two germline ends. This CDR3 has 13 residues. CDR1 is MDHEN, CDR2 SYDVKM, per germline. In DNA form, the CDR3 reads TGTGCCAGCAGTTTCTCGGGGGCGCGGGGCTACACCTTC. Residues: CASSFSGARGYTF.

V is TRBV9 and J is TRBJ2-7; D is uncertain. Per the germline V gene, CDR1 is SGDLS and CDR2 is YYNGEE. Trimming left V 0 bases short and J 4 bases short, with 14 bases between. The CDR3 contains 15 residues. CDR3 amino acids: CASSVGPKLGYEQYF. CDR3 DNA: TGTGCCAGCAGCGTAGGACCCAAACTTGGTTACGAGCAGTACTTC. Using reference TRBV9 and TRBJ2-7 for the parts outside the CDR3, the full variable domain is DSGVTQTPKHLITATGQRVTLRCSPRSGDLSVYWYQQSLDQGLQFLIQYYNGEERAKGNILERFSAQQFPDLHSELNLSSLELGDSALYFCASSVGPKLGYEQYFGPGTRLTVT.

The V gene is TRBV9, the J gene TRBJ2-3; D unclear. Germline V gene lookup returns CDR1 SGDLS and CDR2 YYNGEE. V lost 0 bases, J lost 5 bases, and 16 bases lay in between. This CDR3 contains 16 residues. CDR3 sequence (DNA): TGTGCCAGCAGCGTAGGAGGCTCTAGATTAAGAGATACGCAGTATTTT. The encoded protein is CASSVGGSRLRDTQYF.

The genes are TRBV6-1 and TRBJ1-2, with TRBD1 as a possible D gene (5 bases). The CDR3 is made up of 14 amino acids. V was cut by 5 bases and J by 3 bases, with 13 bases left in between. Germline V gene data show CDR1 as MNHNS and CDR2 as SASEGT. Here the CDR3 DNA reads TGTGCCAGCAGTATCTCAGGGCAGGACTATGGCTACACCTTC. Amino acid sequence: CASSISGQDYGYTF.

This chain links TRBV5-1 with TRBJ2-5, with D perhaps TRBD1 (5 bases). CDR3 length: 12 residues. V lost 0 bases to trimming and J lost 5 bases, with 5 bases between them. Germline CDR1 SGHRS, CDR2 YFSETQ. The CDR3 bases are TGCGCCAGCAGCTTGGAGGGGGAGACCCAGTACTTC. Its protein product is CASSLEGETQYF. Based on the CDR3 plus reference TRBV5-1 and TRBJ2-5, the full variable domain is KAGVTQTPRYLIKTRGQQVTLSCSPISGHRSVSWYQQTPGQGLQFLFEYFSETQRNKGNFPGRFSGRQFSNSRSEMNVSTLELGDSALYLCASSLEGETQYFGPGTRLLVL.

This sequence joins TRBV7-8 and TRBJ1-1, with D maybe TRBD1 (5 bases). The CDR3 is 14 amino acids. Trimming cost V 5 bases and J 1 base, with 11 bases left between them. Germline V gene data show CDR1 as SGHVS and CDR2 as FQNEAQ. CDR3 bases: TGTGCCAGCAGCCTGACAGAGAGGAACACTGAAGCTTTCTTT. Its protein product is CASSLTERNTEAFF.

This sequence joins TRBV2 and TRBJ2-7; 7 bases are shared with TRBD2. CDR1 is SNHLY, CDR2 FYNNEI, per germline. The CDR3 has 13 residues. V lost 8 bases and J lost 5; bases outside the gene matches: 9. This CDR3 reads CASDRPGLHEQYF. The CDR3 DNA reads TGTGCCAGCGATCGTCCGGGACTACACGAGCAGTACTTC.

The chain employs TRBV29-1 and TRBJ2-7; maybe TRBD1 (5 bases). The CDR3 consists of 13 residues. In germline, CDR1 is SQVTM, CDR2 ANQGSEA. Trimming stripped 7 bases from V and 7 bases from J, with 20 bases between. CDR3 DNA: TGCAGCGCCACTATCTCCAGGGTTGGGGAGCAGTACTTC. It encodes CSATISRVGEQYF.

This rearrangement joins TRBV5-1 to TRBJ2-3; 10 bases fit TRBD2. The CDR3 is 17 amino acids. The V and J ends lost 2 bases and 3 bases, in that order; junction bases with no gene match: 9. In germline, CDR1 is SGHRS, CDR2 YFSETQ. Written as DNA, the CDR3 is TGCGCCAGCAGCTTAGGAGCGGGAGGGCTCGGGACAGATACGCAGTATTTT. Translation gives CASSLGAGGLGTDTQYF.

The V call is TRBV7-3, the J call TRBJ1-2, with unresolved D. Germline CDR1 reads SGHTA; CDR2 reads FQGTGA. The CDR3 is 16 residues long. The V end was cut by 5 bases, the J end by 0 bases, with 16 bases between. CDR3 amino acids: CASSPNGQSANYGYTF. CDR3 nucleotides: TGTGCCAGCAGCCCAAACGGGCAGTCAGCTAACTATGGCTACACCTTC. Full variable domain (rest looked up from reference TRBV7-3 and TRBJ1-2): GAGVSQTPSNKVTEKGKYVELRCDPISGHTALYWYRQSLGQGPEFLIYFQGTGAADDSGLPNDRFFAVRPEGSVSTLKIQRTERGDSAVYLCASSPNGQSANYGYTFGSGTRLTVV.

The chain joins TRBV6-5 to TRBJ2-4; TRBD2 agrees at 11 bases. CDR3 size: 16 residues. Germline V lookup: CDR1 MNHEY, CDR2 SVGAGI. Trimming took 2 bases from V and 6 from J; bases not matched to a gene: 6. DNA of the CDR3: TGTGCCAGCAGTTACGGGACTAGCGGAGGGGGAAACATTCAGTACTTC. It specifies CASSYGTSGGGNIQYF.

The gene calls are TRBV11-3 and TRBJ2-7; a possible D gene is TRBD2 (5 bases). The V gene's germline CDR1 is SGHNT and CDR2 YENEEA. Trimming pared 5 bases from V and 5 bases from J, leaving 19 bases between. CDR3 size: 15 residues. The CDR3 sequence is CASSPYVTPGNEQYF. For the CDR3, the DNA is TGTGCCAGCAGCCCTTACGTTACCCCGGGGAACGAGCAGTACTTC.

The chain employs TRBV5-1 and TRBJ2-3; D perhaps matches TRBD2 (6 bases). Per germline, CDR1 SGHRS and CDR2 YFSETQ. This CDR3 is 16 amino acids long. V was cut by 5 bases and J by 6 bases, with 22 bases left in between. The CDR3 here is CASRGPGLTSRDTQYF. The CDR3 DNA reads TGCGCCAGCAGGGGCCCGGGACTGACATCACGGGATACGCAGTATTTT.

The V call is TRBV5-1, the J call TRBJ2-2, with D perhaps TRBD2 (5 bases). The CDR3 loop spans 15 amino acids. V shed 6 bases and J shed 5 bases, with 17 bases lying between them. From germline, CDR1 is SGHRS and CDR2 YFSETQ. CDR3 nucleotide sequence: TGCGCCAGCACTTTAGGAGGACTGACGACCGGGGAGCTGTTTTTT. Protein: CASTLGGLTTGELFF.

This chain connects TRBV27 to TRBJ2-7, with D perhaps being TRBD1 or TRBD2 (6 bases each). The germline V and J ends were trimmed by 2 bases and 7 bases, with 15 bases remaining between them. The CDR3 has 14 amino acids. Germline V gene sequence: CDR1 MNHEY, CDR2 SMNVEV (reference sequence). This chain's CDR3 is CASSLQGPRGEQYF. The CDR3 nucleotides read TGTGCCAGCAGTTTACAGGGGCCCCGGGGGGAGCAGTACTTC.

On this clone: This sample also contains other DNA sequences that code for the same CDR3. The J gene is TRBJ2-7, the V gene TRBV27, with unresolved D. Germline lookup yields CDR1 MNHEY and CDR2 SMNVEV (reference sequence). V was trimmed by 3 bases and J by 2 bases, leaving 11 bases between them. The CDR3 is 14 amino acids. The CDR3 DNA follows: TGTGCCAGCAGTTTTACCGGTGCGACCTACGAGCAGTACTTC. This sequence encodes CASSFTGATYEQYF.

The gene calls are TRBV6-9 and TRBJ2-1; weak D call: TRBD2 (5 bases). Deletions cut 5 bases from V and 0 bases from J, with 11 bases between. The CDR3 has 15 amino acids. In germline, CDR1 is MNHGY, CDR2 SVAAGI. CDR3 in amino acids: CASSASGSSYNEQFF. In DNA, the CDR3 is TGTGCCAGCAGTGCCAGCGGTAGCTCCTACAATGAGCAGTTCTTC.